This passage covers 30 T cell receptor beta chains from one sample sequenced in a study of blood T cell repertoires in COVID-19. The protocol was immunoSEQ multiplex PCR, while the TCRdb copy is restricted to in-frame clones and leaves out a portion. The sample has some 220,000 clones, roughly 80% seen once. The sample comprised peripheral blood. The receptor set was obtained from a woman of 80 years or more with active or convalescent COVID-19.

This clone turned up a few times. The chain combines TRBV14 with TRBJ1-6, with D unclear. CDR1 and CDR2 from the germline V gene are SGHDN and FVKESK. Trimming cost V 1 base and J 1 base, with 14 bases left between them. The CDR3 has 18 amino acids. As DNA, the CDR3 is TGTGCCAGCAGCCAAGCTGCCTCTTCGGGGTCCTATAATTCACCCCTCCACTTT. Translated: CASSQAASSGSYNSPLHF.

The chain joins TRBV7-9 to TRBJ1-5; tentatively, D is TRBD1 (5 bases). The V and J ends lost 5 bases and 9 bases respectively, with 20 bases between them. Per the germline V gene, CDR1 is SEHNR and CDR2 is FQNEAQ (reference sequence). The CDR3 sequence is 15 residues long. The CDR3 nucleotides are TGTGCCAGCAGCCAGGGCACAGTTATCACATCGCCCCAGCATTTT. This encodes CASSQGTVITSPQHF. Based on the CDR3 plus reference TRBV7-9 and TRBJ1-5, the full variable domain is DTGVSQNPRHKITKRGQNVTFRCDPISEHNRLYWYRQTLGQGPEFLTYFQNEAQLEKSRLLSDRFSAERPKGSFSTLEIQRTEQGDSAMYLCASSQGTVITSPQHFGDGTRLSIL.

V gene TRBV19 combines with J gene TRBJ2-3; 12 positions agree with TRBD2. CDR1 LNHDA and CDR2 SQIVND come from the germline V gene (reference sequence). V gave up 6 bases and J gave up 2 bases; unmatched junction bases: 15. The CDR3 covers 19 residues. The CDR3 sequence is CASRIRSASGGAYTDTQYF. CDR3 bases: TGTGCCAGTAGGATCCGATCGGCTAGCGGGGGGGCGTACACAGATACGCAGTATTTT.

V is TRBV10-3 and J is TRBJ1-6; 8 nucleotides match TRBD1. The CDR3 loop spans 13 amino acids. The V and J ends lost 10 bases and 5 bases, in that order; junction bases with no gene match: 4. Germline V gives CDR1 ENHRY, CDR2 SYGVKD. CDR3 DNA: TGTGCCACCTCGGACAGGGATAATTCACCCCTCCACTTT. Translated, it gives CATSDRDNSPLHF.

The V call is TRBV7-2, the J call TRBJ2-1; 12 bases agree with TRBD2. In germline, CDR1 is SGHTA, CDR2 FQGNSA. J gave up 9 bases and V 2 bases, and 5 bases lay outside the gene matches. This CDR3 contains 15 residues. Here the CDR3 reads CASSLLAGGSGEQFF. CDR3 nucleotides: TGTGCCAGCAGCTTACTAGCGGGGGGGTCAGGTGAGCAGTTCTTC.

This clone was observed a few times. The CDR3 DNA follows: TGTGCCAGCAGCCCAATGCCCGGACACCCTACCTACGAGCAGTACTTC. Amino acid sequence: CASSPMPGHPTYEQYF. The gene calls are TRBV6-2 or TRBV6-3 and TRBJ2-7; D may be TRBD1 (5 bases). The CDR3 is 16 residues long. V shed 6 bases and J shed 2 bases, with 20 bases lying between them. Per germline, CDR1 MNHEY and CDR2 SVGEGT.

The V gene is TRBV7-9, the J gene TRBJ1-2; the D is unclear. The CDR3 is made up of 11 amino acids. CDR1 and CDR2 (germline): SEHNR, FQNEAQ (reference sequence). V gave up 5 bases and J gave up 7 bases, with 8 bases separating them. CDR3 loop: CASSPSIGYTF. CDR3 sequence (DNA): TGTGCCAGCAGCCCATCTATTGGCTACACCTTC. Complete variable domain (other parts from reference TRBV7-9 and TRBJ1-2): DTGVSQNPRHKITKRGQNVTFRCDPISEHNRLYWYRQTLGQGPEFLTYFQNEAQLEKSRLLSDRFSAERPKGSFSTLEIQRTEQGDSAMYLCASSPSIGYTFGSGTRLTVV.

V usage is TRBV5-1 and J usage is TRBJ2-6; 7 bases align to TRBD1. Germline V lookup: CDR1 SGHRS, CDR2 YFSETQ. V was pared by 0 bases and J by 2 bases, with 2 bases of the junction left unmatched. The CDR3 contains 16 residues. CDR3 sequence reads: CASSLGQGAGANVLTF. The CDR3 region has the DNA TGCGCCAGCAGCTTGGGACAGGGCGCTGGGGCCAACGTCCTGACTTTC. Variable domain in full (rest from reference TRBV5-1 and TRBJ2-6): KAGVTQTPRYLIKTRGQQVTLSCSPISGHRSVSWYQQTPGQGLQFLFEYFSETQRNKGNFPGRFSGRQFSNSRSEMNVSTLELGDSALYLCASSLGQGAGANVLTFGAGSRLTVL.

V and J are TRBV19 and TRBJ1-5; 8 positions match TRBD1. Germline V gene data show CDR1 as LNHDA and CDR2 as SQIVND (reference sequence). CDR3 length: 15 amino acids. V lost 5 bases, J lost 11 bases, and 14 bases stayed unmatched. The CDR3 DNA follows: TGTGCCAGTAGTCCTACAGTTCCAGGACAGGGAGCCCAGCATTTT. It yields the protein CASSPTVPGQGAQHF.

V is TRBV20-1 and J is TRBJ2-3; 15 nucleotides match TRBD2. This CDR3 has 16 amino acids. Germline lookup yields CDR1 DFQATT and CDR2 SNEGSKA (reference sequence). V shed 3 bases, J shed 5 bases, and the junction held 6 bases outside the gene matches. The CDR3 here is CSASRTSGGAGDTQYF. In nucleotides, the CDR3 is TGCAGTGCTAGTCGGACTAGCGGGGGGGCCGGAGATACGCAGTATTTT.

This sequence joins TRBV27 and TRBJ2-2, with a possible D match to TRBD2 (5 bases). V lost 8 bases, J lost 5 bases, and 6 bases lay in between. CDR3 size: 11 residues. Germline CDR1 reads MNHEY; CDR2 reads SMNVEV (reference sequence). CDR3 bases: TGTGCCAGCCGCGGGACCGGGGAGCTGTTTTTT. This translates into CASRGTGELFF.

The genes are TRBV19 and TRBJ1-1, with D unclear. The CDR3 runs to 13 residues. Trimming stripped 5 bases from V and 4 bases from J, with 11 bases between. CDR1 is LNHDA, CDR2 SQIVND, per germline (reference sequence). CDR3 bases: TGTGCCAGTAGTCCCTGGCAGTTCACTGAAGCTTTCTTT. This encodes CASSPWQFTEAFF.

This chain joins TRBV6-5 and TRBJ2-7, with D maybe TRBD2 (6 bases). Between the trimmed V and J ends, which lost 6 bases and 5 bases, there was a span of 20 bases. This CDR3 is built from 15 residues. Per germline, CDR1 MNHEY and CDR2 SVGAGI. The DNA for the CDR3 is TGTGCCAGCAGCCTTTTCTTCGGGGGTTCTGACGAGCAGTACTTC. Amino acids: CASSLFFGGSDEQYF.

The rearrangement links TRBV10-2 to TRBJ2-7, with D tentatively TRBD1 (5 bases). V was clipped by 2 bases and J by 3 bases, with 20 bases between them. The length of the CDR3 is 17 residues. Germline-derived CDR1 and CDR2 are WSHSY and SAAADI. This CDR3 is CASSELPGRGHGYEQYF. The CDR3 DNA reads TGCGCCAGCAGTGAGCTCCCCGGTAGGGGCCATGGCTACGAGCAGTACTTC.

V is TRBV19 and J is TRBJ2-5; 7 bases line up with TRBD2. There are 17 residues in the CDR3. Trimming removed 1 base from V and 2 bases from J; junction bases left unmatched: 10. Germline V gene data show CDR1 as LNHDA and CDR2 as SQIVND (reference sequence). The DNA for the CDR3 is TGTGCCAGTAGTATAGGGGGGGTCGGTAGCGGGCAAGAGACCCAGTACTTC. Amino acid sequence: CASSIGGVGSGQETQYF.

The chain joins TRBV5-4 to TRBJ1-2, with no clear D. V lost 4 bases to trimming and J lost 2 bases, with 9 bases between them. Germline CDR1 SGHNT, CDR2 YYREEE (reference sequence). The CDR3 runs to 13 residues. CDR3 DNA sequence: TGTGCCAGCAGCATTTGGCGGAACTATGGCTACACCTTC. It translates to CASSIWRNYGYTF.

The rearrangement uses TRBV21-1 and TRBJ2-3; the table names TRBD1, a call not compared with the DNA. TRBV21-1 is a pseudogene locus. The CDR3 totals 21 residues. The DNA of the CDR3 is TGTGCCAGCATCAACTTCCCGGGACAGGGGCCAAGAGAAGCTAGCACAGATACGCAGTATTTT. Translation: CASINFPGQGPREASTDTQYF.

A single count supports this clone. The genes are TRBV19 and TRBJ2-7, with 8 bases that match TRBD2. This CDR3 spans 14 amino acids. V trimming: 5 bases; J trimming: 4 bases; junction bases outside the gene matches: 7. Germline CDR1 reads LNHDA; CDR2 reads SQIVND (reference sequence). The CDR3 DNA reads as TGTGCCAGTAGTCCGGGACTAGATACTTACGAGCAGTACTTC. Translated, it gives CASSPGLDTYEQYF. The full variable domain, with the rest looked up from reference TRBV19 and TRBJ2-7, is DGGITQSPKYLFRKEGQNVTLSCEQNLNHDAMYWYRQDPGQGLRLIYYSQIVNDFQKGDIAEGYSVSREKKESFPLTVTSAQKNPTAFYLCASSPGLDTYEQYFGPGTRLTVT.

The V call is TRBV5-1, the J call TRBJ2-3; a possible D gene is TRBD1 (6 bases). Germline assignment: CDR1 SGHRS and CDR2 YFSETQ. Trimming removed 4 bases from V and 3 bases from J, with 9 bases in between. The CDR3 length is 13 residues. The DNA of the CDR3 is TGCGCCAGCAGCCCCGGACAGACAGATACGCAGTATTTT. It yields the protein CASSPGQTDTQYF. Supplemented by reference TRBV5-1 and TRBJ2-3, the full variable domain reads KAGVTQTPRYLIKTRGQQVTLSCSPISGHRSVSWYQQTPGQGLQFLFEYFSETQRNKGNFPGRFSGRQFSNSRSEMNVSTLELGDSALYLCASSPGQTDTQYFGPGTRLTVL.

The chain has TRBV6-5 and TRBJ2-5; D may be TRBD1 (6 bases). Trimming took off 6 bases at V and 4 bases at J, with 12 bases between the two ends. The CDR3 spans 13 residues. CDR1 is MNHEY, CDR2 SVGAGI, per germline. The CDR3 protein is CASSLAGAETQYF. The CDR3, as DNA: TGTGCCAGCAGCTTGGCAGGGGCAGAGACCCAGTACTTC.

The V and J genes are TRBV9 and TRBJ2-3; 8 bases map to TRBD2. V was clipped by 0 bases and J by 8 bases; unmatched bases: 11. The CDR3 runs to 16 residues. The V gene's germline CDR1 is SGDLS and CDR2 YYNGEE. CDR3 residues: CASSVADGRALSTQYF. The CDR3 DNA follows: TGTGCCAGCAGCGTAGCCGACGGGAGGGCCCTCTCTACGCAGTATTTT.

The chain carries TRBV28 and TRBJ1-2; TRBD1 aligns across 7 bases. The CDR3 totals 12 residues. Germline V gives CDR1 MDHEN, CDR2 SYDVKM. V trimming: 6 bases; J trimming: 5 bases; junction bases outside the gene matches: 3. This CDR3 is CASRGQIYGYTF. As DNA, the CDR3 is TGTGCCAGCAGGGGACAGATTTATGGCTACACCTTC.

This chain connects TRBV3-1 (or the pseudogene TRBV3-2) to TRBJ1-6; D unresolved. The germline V and J ends were trimmed by 1 base and 13 bases, with 11 bases remaining between them. CDR1 and CDR2 from the germline V gene are LGHDT and YNNKEL (reference sequence). The CDR3 contains 13 residues. In DNA, the CDR3 is TGTGCCAGCAGCCAAGTAATGCCGGGGCCCCTCCACTTT. Translating gives CASSQVMPGPLHF.

This chain uses TRBV9 with TRBJ2-7; the D gene is possibly TRBD2 (7 bases). Trimming removed 3 bases from V and 3 bases from J, with 16 bases in between. Germline-derived CDR1 and CDR2 are SGDLS and YYNGEE. The CDR3 consists of 15 residues. CDR3 nucleotide sequence: TGTGCCAGCAGCGCCCAGGGAGGGACATACTACGAGCAGTACTTC. Translated, it gives CASSAQGGTYYEQYF. Filled out from reference TRBV9 and TRBJ2-7, the complete variable domain reads DSGVTQTPKHLITATGQRVTLRCSPRSGDLSVYWYQQSLDQGLQFLIQYYNGEERAKGNILERFSAQQFPDLHSELNLSSLELGDSALYFCASSAQGGTYYEQYFGPGTRLTVT.

This sequence joins TRBV19 and TRBJ2-4; the match to TRBD1 covers 7 bases. Germline V gene sequence: CDR1 LNHDA, CDR2 SQIVND (reference sequence). CDR3 length equals 14 residues. Unmatched junction bases numbered 5, after V lost 5 bases and J lost 4 bases. The CDR3 spells CASSQPGQKNIQYF. The CDR3 nucleotides read TGTGCCAGTAGTCAGCCGGGACAGAAAAACATTCAGTACTTC.

The rearrangement joins TRBV5-4 to TRBJ2-1; 7 nucleotides match TRBD1. CDR3 length: 15 residues. V gave up 4 bases and J gave up 2 bases; unmatched junction bases: 6. Germline V gene data show CDR1 as SGHNT and CDR2 as YYREEE (reference sequence). CDR3 sequence (DNA): TGTGCCAGCAGCCCAGGGACAGCCCCCTACAATGAGCAGTTCTTC. This codes for CASSPGTAPYNEQFF. The whole variable domain, remainder taken from reference TRBV5-4 and TRBJ2-1, is ETGVTQSPTHLIKTRGQQVTLRCSSQSGHNTVSWYQQALGQGPQFIFQYYREEENGRGNFPPRFSGLQFPNYSSELNVNALELDDSALYLCASSPGTAPYNEQFFGPGTRLTVL.

This clone occurred once. The CDR3, as DNA: TGTGCCAGCTCGAAGACGGACTTGATAGGCACCGGGGAGCTGTTTTTT. This sequence encodes CASSKTDLIGTGELFF. V is TRBV18 and J is TRBJ2-2, with D possibly TRBD2 on 5 matching bases. The CDR3 totals 16 residues. V lost 6 bases and J lost 4, with 18 bases in between. The germline CDR1 and CDR2 sequences are KGHSH and LQKENI. The variable domain in full, completed from reference TRBV18 and TRBJ2-2, reads NAGVMQNPRHLVRRRGQEARLRCSPMKGHSHVYWYRQLPEEGLKFMVYLQKENIIDESGMPKERFSAEFPKEGPSILRIQQVVRGDSAAYFCASSKTDLIGTGELFFGEGSRLTVL.

The J gene is TRBJ2-1, the V gene TRBV4-3, with 8 bases identical to TRBD2. CDR3 length: 17 residues. The V gene's germline CDR1 is LGHNA and CDR2 YSLEER. The trim removed 0 bases at V and 0 bases at J, leaving 4 bases unmatched. CDR3: CASSQDESGSSYNEQFF. CDR3 nucleotide sequence: TGCGCCAGCAGCCAAGATGAGAGCGGGAGCTCCTACAATGAGCAGTTCTTC.

The chain links TRBV15 to TRBJ1-4; TRBD1 matches at 9 bases. The CDR3 length is 15 residues. In germline, CDR1 is LNHNV, CDR2 YYDKDF (reference sequence). The trim removed 7 bases at V and 8 bases at J, leaving 11 bases unmatched. CDR3 sequence: CATTIQQGAREKLFF. In DNA, the CDR3 is TGTGCCACCACCATACAACAGGGGGCACGAGAAAAACTGTTTTTT.

This chain links TRBV14 with TRBJ1-1; no clear D gene. This CDR3 is 15 amino acids long. Germline CDR1 reads SGHDN; CDR2 reads FVKESK. Trimming cost V 4 bases and J 3 bases, with 15 bases left between them. Written as DNA, the CDR3 is TGTGCCAGCAGCCGTGAGGGTTTTAGGGACACTGAAGCTTTCTTT. Translation gives CASSREGFRDTEAFF.